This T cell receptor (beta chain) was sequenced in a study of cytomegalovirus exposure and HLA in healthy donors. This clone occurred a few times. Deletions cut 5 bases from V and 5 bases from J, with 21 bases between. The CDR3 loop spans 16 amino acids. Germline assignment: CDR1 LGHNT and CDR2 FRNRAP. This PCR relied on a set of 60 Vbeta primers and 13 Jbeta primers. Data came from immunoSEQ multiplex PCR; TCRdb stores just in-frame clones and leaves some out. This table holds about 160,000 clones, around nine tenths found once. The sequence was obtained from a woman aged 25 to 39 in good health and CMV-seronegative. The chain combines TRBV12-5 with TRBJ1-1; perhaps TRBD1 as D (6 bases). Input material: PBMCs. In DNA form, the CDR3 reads TGTGCTAGTGGTCCCACTATAATCCAGGGGAGAACTGAAGCTTTCTTT. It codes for CASGPTIIQGRTEAFF.